The rows below give T cell receptor beta chains drawn from one sample of a study of vaccination effects on CD4 cells after COVID-19. Antigens for these TCRs are unknown. Assay: immunoSEQ multiplex PCR; the TCRdb copy retains only in-frame clones and omits some. This sample yields 50,000 to 75,000 clones, of which around 80% are seen a single time; approximately 3% belongs to the top ten. The sample in question was CD4+ T cells from PBMCs cultured without peptide, obtained before COVID-19 vaccination. These receptors originate from a human donor who received a COVID-19 vaccine. Both conserved end residues are part of each CDR3. The order of the fields is J gene, V gene, CDR3 protein.

TRBJ2-1 TRBV11-2 CASSPRDRGRFYNEQFF
TRBJ2-2 TRBV24-1 CATSDRGTGAAGELFF
TRBJ1-1 TRBV5-1 CASSLALFGQGGTEAFF
TRBJ1-1 TRBV18 CASSPSGGAAEAFF
TRBJ2-2 TRBV19 CASSITWEPGELFF
TRBJ1-1 TRBV2 CASSEALRAFF
TRBJ1-4 TRBV18 CASSPPGPNEKLFF
TRBJ1-2 TRBV19 CASSGGSGGYTF
TRBJ1-6 TRBV5-1 CASSLTGPYNSPLHF
TRBJ2-4 TRBV6-2/TRBV6-3 CASSYSRFPEGRKNIQYF
TRBJ2-6 TRBV5-8 CASSLGLFSGANVLTF
TRBJ2-2 TRBV19 CASRTANTGELFF
TRBJ2-6 TRBV5-4 CASSLGTSGANVLTF
TRBJ2-5 TRBV5-1 CASSPGRIAGGETQYF
TRBJ1-1 TRBV27 CASSGRMNTEAFF
TRBJ2-3 TRBV2 CASGGAGTDTQYF
TRBJ1-3 TRBV3-1/TRBV3-2 CASSHLDRAGNTIYF
TRBJ1-2 TRBV20-1 CSASMQGGRGYTF
TRBJ2-5 TRBV10-3 CAISELQETQYF
TRBJ1-2 TRBV24-1 CATSDAGQPHYGYTF
TRBJ2-5 TRBV5-1 CASSLEGTAEETQYF
TRBJ2-5 TRBV5-1 CASSLAVAQETQYF
TRBJ1-6 TRBV25-1 CASSNTGGGPPLHF
TRBJ1-3 TRBV7-2 CASSSQGYSGNTIYF
TRBJ1-4 TRBV2 CASIGQLLNEKLFF
TRBJ1-6 TRBV3-1/TRBV3-2 CASSPWGGQDSPLHF
TRBJ1-1 TRBV18 CASSPTGGNTEAFF
TRBJ1-6 TRBV18 CASSPTPSSYNSPLHF
TRBJ1-4 TRBV6-4 CASSAETNEKLFF
TRBJ2-1 TRBV3-1/TRBV3-2 CASSQGRQTYNEQFF
TRBJ2-1 TRBV7-3 CASSSTGDGMNEQFF
TRBJ1-1 TRBV30 CAWSASGTATEAFF
TRBJ2-2 TRBV19 CASDHGTSVNTGELFF
TRBJ2-5 TRBV4-1 CASSKGQLQENQYF
TRBJ2-3 TRBV4-2 CASSRGVAGGADTQYF
TRBJ1-2 TRBV25-1 CASRGGSYGYTF
TRBJ1-5 TRBV2 CASRRDTSNQPQHF
TRBJ2-5 TRBV7-9 CASSSGETQYF
TRBJ1-6 TRBV30 CAWSGGTGKTYNSPLHF
TRBJ2-6 TRBV20-1 CSASPPGANVLTF
TRBJ1-3 TRBV7-2 CASSLAGSGNTIYF
TRBJ2-3 TRBV2 CASRRLTDTQYF
TRBJ1-2 TRBV4-2 CASSQDPGGDNYGYTF
TRBJ2-2 TRBV5-1 CASSAIQGPGTGELFF
TRBJ1-1 TRBV30 CAWIRKQGTEAFF
TRBJ2-2 TRBV7-2 CASSAKTNTGELFF
TRBJ1-1 TRBV19 CASREGLMNTEAFF
TRBJ2-5 TRBV2 CASKYQETQYF